Listed below are T cell receptor beta chains from one sample, sequenced in a study of CD8+ T cells in alopecia areata. The assay was immunoSEQ multiplex PCR, and TCRdb's table has in-frame clones only and misses some. The sample consists of about 150,000 clones, over 45% of them appearing once. Sequences were obtained from CD4+ T cells sorted from blood. The receptors come from a human donor with alopecia areata. Each CDR3 is given with its conserved first and last residue. Each record gives: CDR3 length, clone size, J gene, D gene, V gene, CDR3 protein. The D gene is left open where the match is weak. Not every row has a clone size; where given, it reads once, few, many or a size class.

cdr3_length: 16; clone_size: NA; j_call: TRBJ2-7; d_call: NA; v_call: TRBV5-1; cdr3_aa: CASSLAGRDGFYEQYF
cdr3_length: 12; clone_size: few; j_call: TRBJ2-1; d_call: NA; v_call: TRBV29-1; cdr3_aa: CSGELVGNEQFF
cdr3_length: 12; clone_size: NA; j_call: TRBJ2-1; d_call: NA; v_call: TRBV6-1; cdr3_aa: CASSERAGAGLF
cdr3_length: 13; clone_size: NA; j_call: TRBJ2-1; d_call: NA; v_call: TRBV29-1; cdr3_aa: CSVDPDIYNEQFF
cdr3_length: 13; clone_size: few; j_call: TRBJ2-3; d_call: NA; v_call: TRBV29-1; cdr3_aa: CSVGPSGPDTQYF
cdr3_length: 14; clone_size: NA; j_call: TRBJ2-7; d_call: TRBD1; v_call: TRBV7-2; cdr3_aa: CASSAYRGHYEQYF
cdr3_length: 12; clone_size: few; j_call: TRBJ2-1; d_call: NA; v_call: TRBV2; cdr3_aa: CASRGPTREQFF
cdr3_length: 14; clone_size: few; j_call: TRBJ1-2; d_call: NA; v_call: TRBV30; cdr3_aa: CAWSVLGQGGGYTF
cdr3_length: 14; clone_size: NA; j_call: TRBJ2-5; d_call: NA; v_call: TRBV5-1; cdr3_aa: CASRTVTAQETQYF
cdr3_length: 14; clone_size: NA; j_call: TRBJ2-3; d_call: NA; v_call: TRBV9; cdr3_aa: CASSVGTGMDTQYF
cdr3_length: 15; clone_size: NA; j_call: TRBJ2-7; d_call: TRBD1; v_call: TRBV5-1; cdr3_aa: CASSVRQGPFYEQYF
cdr3_length: 14; clone_size: NA; j_call: TRBJ2-3; d_call: NA; v_call: TRBV7-9; cdr3_aa: CASKYGPNTDTQYF
cdr3_length: 15; clone_size: few; j_call: TRBJ2-7; d_call: TRBD2; v_call: TRBV29-1; cdr3_aa: CSVGLAGGPLYEQYF
cdr3_length: 15; clone_size: NA; j_call: TRBJ2-1; d_call: TRBD2; v_call: TRBV28; cdr3_aa: CASRTLAGSYNEQFF
cdr3_length: 14; clone_size: few; j_call: TRBJ1-1; d_call: NA; v_call: TRBV2; cdr3_aa: CASSETEGGTEAFF
cdr3_length: 14; clone_size: few; j_call: TRBJ2-5; d_call: TRBD1; v_call: TRBV5-1; cdr3_aa: CASSSQGTQETQYF
cdr3_length: 13; clone_size: few; j_call: TRBJ1-2; d_call: NA; v_call: TRBV30; cdr3_aa: CAWSVLGGSLLGF
cdr3_length: 14; clone_size: few; j_call: TRBJ2-3; d_call: TRBD2; v_call: TRBV29-1; cdr3_aa: CSVFAGGLANTQYF
cdr3_length: 15; clone_size: few; j_call: TRBJ2-5; d_call: NA; v_call: TRBV9; cdr3_aa: CASSGHTGGGETQYF
cdr3_length: 13; clone_size: NA; j_call: TRBJ2-3; d_call: NA; v_call: TRBV29-1; cdr3_aa: CSGWEPGTDTQYF
cdr3_length: 14; clone_size: NA; j_call: TRBJ2-5; d_call: TRBD2; v_call: TRBV29-1; cdr3_aa: CSVGESSGYGAQYF
cdr3_length: 13; clone_size: few; j_call: TRBJ2-1; d_call: NA; v_call: TRBV19; cdr3_aa: CASSSGGVREQFF
cdr3_length: 14; clone_size: NA; j_call: TRBJ2-7; d_call: NA; v_call: TRBV5-1; cdr3_aa: CASSLDGDIHEQYF
cdr3_length: 12; clone_size: NA; j_call: TRBJ2-7; d_call: TRBD2; v_call: TRBV2; cdr3_aa: CASSELADEQYF
cdr3_length: 13; clone_size: NA; j_call: TRBJ2-7; d_call: NA; v_call: TRBV29-1; cdr3_aa: CSAFGDATYEQYF
cdr3_length: 15; clone_size: NA; j_call: TRBJ2-7; d_call: TRBD2; v_call: TRBV5-1; cdr3_aa: CASSLALAGTYEQYF
cdr3_length: 13; clone_size: NA; j_call: TRBJ1-2; d_call: NA; v_call: TRBV7-3; cdr3_aa: CASSFDGGYGYTF
cdr3_length: 13; clone_size: NA; j_call: TRBJ1-2; d_call: NA; v_call: TRBV18; cdr3_aa: CASSPAQVDGYTF
cdr3_length: 15; clone_size: NA; j_call: TRBJ2-3; d_call: TRBD2; v_call: TRBV9; cdr3_aa: CASSRGIAGGDTQYF
cdr3_length: 10; clone_size: NA; j_call: TRBJ2-1; d_call: NA; v_call: TRBV2; cdr3_aa: CASPGDEQFF
cdr3_length: 13; clone_size: NA; j_call: TRBJ2-3; d_call: NA; v_call: TRBV4-1; cdr3_aa: CASSPAVSGAQYF
cdr3_length: 13; clone_size: few; j_call: TRBJ1-5; d_call: TRBD1; v_call: TRBV30; cdr3_aa: CAWSLPGQAPQHF
cdr3_length: 14; clone_size: NA; j_call: TRBJ2-7; d_call: TRBD2; v_call: TRBV11-1; cdr3_aa: CASSSGTIIYEQYF
cdr3_length: 16; clone_size: NA; j_call: TRBJ2-2; d_call: TRBD2; v_call: TRBV30; cdr3_aa: CAWSGGSGRPTGELFF
cdr3_length: 14; clone_size: few; j_call: TRBJ1-2; d_call: NA; v_call: TRBV28; cdr3_aa: CASSFVSENYGYTF
cdr3_length: 15; clone_size: few; j_call: TRBJ1-4; d_call: TRBD1; v_call: TRBV7-9; cdr3_aa: CASSSRTGQAEKLFF
cdr3_length: 12; clone_size: few; j_call: TRBJ2-5; d_call: NA; v_call: TRBV30; cdr3_aa: CAWSVPQETQYF
cdr3_length: 14; clone_size: NA; j_call: TRBJ2-2; d_call: TRBD2; v_call: TRBV29-1; cdr3_aa: CSVRLADPTGELFF
cdr3_length: 12; clone_size: few; j_call: TRBJ2-1; d_call: TRBD1; v_call: TRBV29-1; cdr3_aa: CSGDRGRNEQFF
cdr3_length: 15; clone_size: NA; j_call: TRBJ2-7; d_call: NA; v_call: TRBV27; cdr3_aa: CASRPVFEQSYEQYF
cdr3_length: 12; clone_size: few; j_call: TRBJ2-5; d_call: NA; v_call: TRBV29-1; cdr3_aa: CSVRMGEETQYF
cdr3_length: 15; clone_size: few; j_call: TRBJ1-1; d_call: TRBD1; v_call: TRBV14; cdr3_aa: CASSQLTGGATEAFF
cdr3_length: 14; clone_size: NA; j_call: TRBJ2-3; d_call: TRBD1; v_call: TRBV19; cdr3_aa: CASSVTGVTDTQYF
cdr3_length: 15; clone_size: NA; j_call: TRBJ1-1; d_call: TRBD1; v_call: TRBV29-1; cdr3_aa: CSYSSPTGRNTEAFF
cdr3_length: 11; clone_size: NA; j_call: TRBJ1-1; d_call: NA; v_call: TRBV29-1; cdr3_aa: CSVGGTTEAFF
cdr3_length: 15; clone_size: few; j_call: TRBJ2-6; d_call: NA; v_call: TRBV7-9; cdr3_aa: CASSLWLSGANVLTF
cdr3_length: 15; clone_size: NA; j_call: TRBJ2-5; d_call: NA; v_call: TRBV7-9; cdr3_aa: CASSLPRGERETQYF
cdr3_length: 13; clone_size: few; j_call: TRBJ1-3; d_call: NA; v_call: TRBV29-1; cdr3_aa: CSVADSAGNTIYF